The rows below give T cell receptor beta chains drawn from one sample of a study of CD8+ T cells in alopecia areata. This table comes from immunoSEQ multiplex PCR, and its TCRdb copy is limited to in-frame clones, with some not included. The table has about 130,000 clones, roughly 64% seen once; the top ten hold nearly 6.5%. Sequences were derived from CD4+ T cells sorted from blood, sampled at week 0. Every receptor here comes from a human donor with alopecia areata. CDR3s include the opening cysteine and the closing phenylalanine or tryptophan. Fields, in order: clone size, J gene, D gene, V gene, CDR3 protein, CDR3 DNA. A D gene is named only where the DNA matches it firmly. Clone size is given for some rows only: seen once, a few or many times, or a class if the clone is expanded.

- | TRBJ1-6 | - | TRBV6-5 | CASSYVRGNNSPLHF | TGTGCCAGCAGTTACGTGCGGGGAAATAATTCACCCCTCCACTTT
once | TRBJ2-5 | - | TRBV30 | CAWSQGGETQYF | TGTGCCTGGAGCCAGGGGGGAGAGACCCAGTACTTC
- | TRBJ1-6 | TRBD1 | TRBV6-5 | CASSPTGKGSPLHF | TGTGCCAGCAGCCCGACAGGGAAGGGTTCACCCCTCCACTTT
- | TRBJ1-6 | TRBD1 | TRBV27 | CASSLSGTGGIISPLHF | TGTGCCAGCAGTTTATCTGGGACAGGAGGGATTATTTCACCCCTCCACTTT
- | TRBJ1-1 | - | TRBV29-1 | CSVDDRLNTEAFF | TGCAGCGTTGACGACCGGCTGAACACTGAAGCTTTCTTT
few | TRBJ2-7 | TRBD2 | TRBV6-6 | CASSYSGGGPTYEQYF | TGTGCCAGCAGTTACTCCGGGGGGGGACCTACCTACGAGCAGTACTTC
- | TRBJ2-7 | - | TRBV30 | CAWSGNRYSYEQYF | TGTGCCTGGAGCGGGAACAGATACTCCTACGAGCAGTACTTC
- | TRBJ2-3 | TRBD2 | TRBV30 | CAWTRLAGADTQYF | TGTGCCTGGACGAGACTAGCGGGCGCAGATACGCAGTATTTT
- | TRBJ2-7 | - | TRBV30 | CAWSLGALSSYEQYF | TGTGCCTGGAGTCTGGGGGCGCTGTCCTCCTACGAGCAGTACTTC
- | TRBJ1-4 | - | TRBV5-8 | CASSLGGTFDEKLFF | TGTGCCAGCAGCTTGGGCGGGACATTCGATGAAAAACTGTTTTTT
- | TRBJ2-7 | - | TRBV7-2 | CASSSSFYEQYF | TGTGCCAGCAGCTCGAGTTTCTACGAGCAGTACTTC
once | TRBJ2-5 | TRBD2 | TRBV7-8 | CASSPQRGGLETQYF | TGTGCCAGCAGCCCTCAGCGGGGGGGCTTGGAGACCCAGTACTTC
- | TRBJ2-5 | TRBD1 | TRBV27 | CASSPRQGETQYF | TGTGCCAGCAGTCCCAGACAGGGTGAGACCCAGTACTTC
- | TRBJ2-6 | TRBD1 | TRBV30 | CAWRKAGGAGANVLTF | TGTGCCTGGAGAAAAGCAGGGGGCGCTGGGGCCAACGTCCTGACTTTC
once | TRBJ2-3 | - | TRBV10-3 | CAIGGLDTQYF | TGTGCCATCGGGGGATTAGATACGCAGTATTTT
- | TRBJ2-5 | - | TRBV29-1 | CSVEKGQETQYF | TGCAGCGTTGAAAAGGGACAAGAGACCCAGTACTTC
few | TRBJ1-1 | - | TRBV29-1 | CSVEPTVNTEAFF | TGCAGCGTTGAACCGACAGTGAACACTGAAGCTTTCTTT
- | TRBJ1-2 | TRBD1 | TRBV29-1 | CSVQRQGHYGYTF | TGCAGCGTCCAACGACAGGGGCACTATGGCTACACCTTC
few | TRBJ2-2 | TRBD1 | TRBV2 | CASQGAVETGELFF | TGTGCCAGCCAGGGGGCTGTTGAGACCGGGGAGCTGTTTTTT
- | TRBJ1-1 | - | TRBV7-2 | CASSLQGMNTEAFF | TGTGCCAGCAGCCTACAGGGTATGAACACTGAAGCTTTCTTT
- | TRBJ2-6 | - | TRBV7-9 | CASSLTSGANVLTF | TGTGCCAGCAGCTTAACCTCTGGGGCCAACGTCCTGACTTTC
few | TRBJ2-7 | TRBD1 | TRBV29-1 | CSVVEQGATYEQYF | TGCAGCGTTGTCGAACAGGGGGCCACCTACGAGCAGTACTTC
- | TRBJ1-4 | - | TRBV6-6 | CASSYSREKLFF | TGTGCCAGCAGTTACTCGCGTGAGAAACTGTTTTTT
few | TRBJ1-6 | - | TRBV30 | CAWAPGHRNSPLHF | TGTGCCTGGGCGCCCGGACATCGAAACTCACCCCTCCACTTT
- | TRBJ2-7 | - | TRBV13 | CASSPRWGSSYEQYF | TGTGCCAGCAGCCCGCGGTGGGGGAGCTCCTACGAGCAGTACTTC
once | TRBJ2-7 | - | TRBV5-6 | CASSLWGLDYEQYF | TGTGCCAGCAGCTTGTGGGGCTTGGACTACGAGCAGTACTTC
- | TRBJ2-7 | - | TRBV7-2 | CASSPQDGIGQYF | TGTGCCAGCAGCCCCCAGGACGGGATTGGGCAGTACTTC
- | TRBJ1-6 | - | TRBV4-3 | CASSQENRDNSPLHF | TGCGCCAGCAGCCAAGAGAACAGGGACAATTCACCCCTCCACTTT
few | TRBJ2-1 | TRBD2 | TRBV5-4 | CASSLATSGGLYNEQFF | TGTGCCAGCAGCTTGGCCACTAGCGGGGGCCTATACAATGAGCAGTTCTTC
- | TRBJ2-4 | - | TRBV1 | CTSSQDASAKLAKNIQYF | TGCACCAGCAGCCAAGATGCGTCAGCGAAGCTAGCCAAAAACATTCAGTACTTC
- | TRBJ1-1 | - | TRBV19 | CASSGGGPGTEAFF | TGTGCCAGTAGCGGCGGGGGGCCGGGCACTGAAGCTTTCTTT
- | TRBJ2-7 | TRBD2 | TRBV7-2 | CASSFSGLAGYEQYF | TGTGCCAGCAGCTTCTCCGGACTAGCGGGATACGAGCAGTACTTC
- | TRBJ2-3 | TRBD2 | TRBV2 | CASSEAPSGGTDTQYF | TGTGCCAGCAGTGAAGCGCCTAGCGGGGGCACAGATACGCAGTATTTT
few | TRBJ1-2 | TRBD1 | TRBV29-1 | CSVDPTGGDGYTF | TGCAGCGTTGACCCCACAGGGGGAGACGGCTACACCTTC
few | TRBJ2-5 | TRBD1 | TRBV10-3 | CAIMENRDSGTQYF | TGTGCCATCATGGAGAACCGGGACAGCGGGACCCAGTACTTC
- | TRBJ2-5 | - | TRBV11-2 | CASSRAAETQYF | TGTGCCAGCAGCCGCGCCGCAGAGACCCAGTACTTC
- | TRBJ2-3 | TRBD2 | TRBV29-1 | CSVEAGGLNTQYF | TGCAGCGTTGAAGCGGGGGGGCTAAATACGCAGTATTTT
- | TRBJ2-2 | TRBD2 | TRBV7-2 | CASSFRSGGMDTGELFF | TGTGCCAGCAGCTTTCGTAGCGGGGGGATGGACACCGGGGAGCTGTTTTTT
- | TRBJ1-1 | - | TRBV13 | CASSLGRPSTEAFF | TGTGCCAGCAGCCTGGGTCGACCGTCCACTGAAGCTTTCTTT
- | TRBJ2-3 | - | TRBV7-2 | CASSSTDTQYF | TGTGCCAGCAGCTCTACAGATACGCAGTATTTT
- | TRBJ2-5 | TRBD2 | TRBV5-1 | CASSRREGSGETQYF | TGCGCCAGCAGTCGCCGGGAGGGCAGTGGAGAGACCCAGTACTTC
- | TRBJ1-1 | - | TRBV29-1 | CSVEYRLGTEAFF | TGCAGCGTTGAATACAGGCTTGGTACTGAAGCTTTCTTT
- | TRBJ2-1 | - | TRBV4-1 | CASSQDLQGGGEQFF | TGCGCCAGCAGCCAAGATCTTCAGGGAGGTGGTGAGCAGTTCTTC
- | TRBJ1-5 | - | TRBV12-5 | CASGLGTGRSSNQPQHF | TGTGCTAGTGGTTTGGGAACAGGGCGATCGAGCAATCAGCCCCAGCATTTT
- | TRBJ1-1 | - | TRBV2 | CASSERRRAFF | TGTGCCAGCAGTGAAAGGAGGAGAGCTTTCTTT
few | TRBJ2-7 | - | TRBV6-6 | CASSRDISYEQYF | TGTGCCAGCAGTCGTGACATCTCCTACGAGCAGTACTTC
many | TRBJ2-1 | TRBD1 | TRBV10-3 | CAINRQGEEQFF | TGTGCCATCAATCGACAGGGAGAAGAGCAGTTCTTC
- | TRBJ2-7 | - | TRBV5-1 | CASSLVIYEQYF | TGCGCCAGCAGCTTGGTCATCTACGAGCAGTACTTC
- | TRBJ2-6 | - | TRBV30 | CAWSTAGANVLTF | TGTGCCTGGAGTACAGCAGGGGCCAACGTCCTGACTTTC
few | TRBJ1-4 | TRBD1 | TRBV29-1 | CSGSTGELLFF | TGCAGCGGATCGACAGGGGAGCTACTGTTTTTT
- | TRBJ2-4 | TRBD2 | TRBV2 | CASTSSRGGNIQYF | TGTGCCAGCACCTCATCGCGGGGGGGAAACATTCAGTACTTC
- | TRBJ2-7 | TRBD1 | TRBV29-1 | CSVEGQGGHEQYF | TGCAGCGTTGAAGGACAGGGTGGGCACGAGCAGTACTTC
- | TRBJ2-5 | TRBD1 | TRBV5-1 | CASSQDRRYETQYF | TGCGCCAGCAGCCAGGACAGGAGGTACGAGACCCAGTACTTC
- | TRBJ2-1 | TRBD1 | TRBV7-2 | CASSQGWLDEQFF | TGTGCCAGTTCACAGGGGTGGTTGGATGAGCAGTTCTTC
- | TRBJ2-2 | - | TRBV5-1 | CASRYAYRPGELFF | TGCGCCAGCAGATATGCCTATAGGCCCGGGGAGCTGTTTTTT